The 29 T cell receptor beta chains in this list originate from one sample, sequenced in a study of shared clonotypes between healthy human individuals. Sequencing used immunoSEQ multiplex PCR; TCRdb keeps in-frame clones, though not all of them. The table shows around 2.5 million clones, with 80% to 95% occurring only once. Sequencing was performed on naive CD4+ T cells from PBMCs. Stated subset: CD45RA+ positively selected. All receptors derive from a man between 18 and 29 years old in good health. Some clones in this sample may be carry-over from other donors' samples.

In DNA form, the CDR3 reads TGTGCCAGCAGCCAAAACGGGGGGGATGCGGGTTACCTCTCCTACAATGAGCAGTTCTTC. Protein: CASSQNGGDAGYLSYNEQFF. V and J are TRBV14 and TRBJ2-1; 8 bases fit TRBD2. CDR3 size: 20 residues. The germline V gene has CDR1 SGHDN and CDR2 FVKESK. V dropped 2 bases and J dropped 0; count of bases not matched to a gene: 15.

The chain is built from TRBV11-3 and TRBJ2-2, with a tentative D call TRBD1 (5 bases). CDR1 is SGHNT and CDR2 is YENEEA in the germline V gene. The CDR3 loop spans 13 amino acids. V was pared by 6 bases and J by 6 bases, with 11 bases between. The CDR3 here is CASSQLGAGELFF. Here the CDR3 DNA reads TGTGCCAGCAGTCAGCTAGGGGCCGGGGAGCTGTTTTTT. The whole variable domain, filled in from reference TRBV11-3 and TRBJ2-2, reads EAGVVQSPRYKIIEKKQPVAFWCNPISGHNTLYWYLQNLGQGPELLIRYENEEAVDDSQLPKDRFSAERLKGVDSTLKIQPAELGDSAVYLCASSQLGAGELFFGEGSRLTVL.

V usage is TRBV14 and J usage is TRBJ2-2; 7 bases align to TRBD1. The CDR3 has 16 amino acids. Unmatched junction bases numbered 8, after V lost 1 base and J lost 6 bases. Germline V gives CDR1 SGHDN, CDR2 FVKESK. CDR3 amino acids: CASSQARGGGPGELFF. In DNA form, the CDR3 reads TGTGCCAGCAGCCAAGCGAGAGGGGGCGGTCCCGGGGAGCTGTTTTTT.

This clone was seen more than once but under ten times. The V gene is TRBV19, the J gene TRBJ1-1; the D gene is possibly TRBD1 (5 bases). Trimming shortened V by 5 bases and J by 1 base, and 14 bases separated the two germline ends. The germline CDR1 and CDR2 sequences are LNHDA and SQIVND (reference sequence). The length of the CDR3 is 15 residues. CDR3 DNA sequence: TGTGCCAGTAGTCTTCCCGGGACGGGGAACACTGAAGCTTTCTTT. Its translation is CASSLPGTGNTEAFF.

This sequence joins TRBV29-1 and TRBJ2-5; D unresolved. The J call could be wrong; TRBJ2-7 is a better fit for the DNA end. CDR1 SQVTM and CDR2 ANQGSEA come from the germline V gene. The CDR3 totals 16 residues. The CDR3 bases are TGCAGCGTGGCTCCAGCCAAGGGAAAGGCGGCTTACGAGCAGTACTTC. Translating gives CSVAPAKGKAAYEQYF.

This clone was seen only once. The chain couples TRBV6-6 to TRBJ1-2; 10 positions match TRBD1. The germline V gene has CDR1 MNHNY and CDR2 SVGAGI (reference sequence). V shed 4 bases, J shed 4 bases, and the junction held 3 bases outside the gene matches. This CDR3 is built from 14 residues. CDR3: CASSWDRGGYGYTF. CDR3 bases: TGTGCCAGCAGTTGGGACAGGGGAGGCTATGGCTACACCTTC.

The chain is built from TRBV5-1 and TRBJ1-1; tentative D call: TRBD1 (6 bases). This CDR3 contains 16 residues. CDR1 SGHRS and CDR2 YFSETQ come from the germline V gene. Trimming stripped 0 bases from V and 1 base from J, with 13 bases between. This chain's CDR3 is CASSLDQDRPNTEAFF. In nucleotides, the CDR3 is TGCGCCAGCAGCTTGGATCAGGACAGACCGAACACTGAAGCTTTCTTT.

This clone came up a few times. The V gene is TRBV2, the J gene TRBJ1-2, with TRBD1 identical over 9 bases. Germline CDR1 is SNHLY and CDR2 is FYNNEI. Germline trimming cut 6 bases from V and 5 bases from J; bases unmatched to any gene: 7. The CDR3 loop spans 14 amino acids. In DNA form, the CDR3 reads TGTGCCAGCAGGGGGACAGGGTTGGGGTATGGCTACACCTTC. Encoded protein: CASRGTGLGYGYTF.

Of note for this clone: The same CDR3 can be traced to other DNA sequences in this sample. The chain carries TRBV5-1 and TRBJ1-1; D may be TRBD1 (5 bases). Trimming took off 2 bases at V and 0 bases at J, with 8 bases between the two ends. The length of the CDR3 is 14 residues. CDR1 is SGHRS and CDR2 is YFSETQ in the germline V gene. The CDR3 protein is CASSFGGLNTEAFF. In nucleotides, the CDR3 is TGCGCCAGCAGCTTCGGGGGATTGAACACTGAAGCTTTCTTT.

Here the CDR3 reads CASSPQRDSYEQYF. The CDR3 DNA follows: TGTGCCAGCTCACCTCAACGGGACAGCTACGAGCAGTACTTC. The chain is built from TRBV18 and TRBJ2-7, with 7 positions matching TRBD1. The CDR3 runs to 14 residues. Germline trimming cut 3 bases from V and 3 bases from J; bases unmatched to any gene: 5. Germline CDR1 KGHSH, CDR2 LQKENI. Based on the CDR3 plus reference TRBV18 and TRBJ2-7, the full variable domain is NAGVMQNPRHLVRRRGQEARLRCSPMKGHSHVYWYRQLPEEGLKFMVYLQKENIIDESGMPKERFSAEFPKEGPSILRIQQVVRGDSAAYFCASSPQRDSYEQYFGPGTRLTVT.

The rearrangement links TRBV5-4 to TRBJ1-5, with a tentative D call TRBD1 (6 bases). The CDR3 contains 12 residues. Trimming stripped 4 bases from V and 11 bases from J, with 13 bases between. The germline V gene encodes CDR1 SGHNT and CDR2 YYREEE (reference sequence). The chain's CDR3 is CASSEQGRAQHF. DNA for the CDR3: TGTGCCAGCAGCGAACAGGGTCGGGCCCAGCATTTT.

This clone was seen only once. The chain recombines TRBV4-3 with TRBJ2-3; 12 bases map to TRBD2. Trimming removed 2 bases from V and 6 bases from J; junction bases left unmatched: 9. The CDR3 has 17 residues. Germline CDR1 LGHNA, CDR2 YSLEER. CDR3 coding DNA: TGCGCCAGCAGCCAACAGGTGCTAGCGGGGGGGCGGGATACGCAGTATTTT. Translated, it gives CASSQQVLAGGRDTQYF.

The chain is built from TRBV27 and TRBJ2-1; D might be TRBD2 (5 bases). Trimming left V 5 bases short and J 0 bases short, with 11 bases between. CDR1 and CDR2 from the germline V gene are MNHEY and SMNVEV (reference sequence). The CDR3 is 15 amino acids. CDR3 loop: CASSPGGFSYNEQFF. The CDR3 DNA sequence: TGTGCCAGCAGTCCAGGAGGCTTCTCCTACAATGAGCAGTTCTTC.

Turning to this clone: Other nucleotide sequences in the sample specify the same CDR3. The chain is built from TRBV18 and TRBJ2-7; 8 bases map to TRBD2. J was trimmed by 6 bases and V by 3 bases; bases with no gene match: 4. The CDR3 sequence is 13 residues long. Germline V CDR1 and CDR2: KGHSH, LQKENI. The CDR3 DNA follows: TGTGCCAGCTCACCGCCCGGGGGGGGCGAGCAGTACTTC. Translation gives CASSPPGGGEQYF.

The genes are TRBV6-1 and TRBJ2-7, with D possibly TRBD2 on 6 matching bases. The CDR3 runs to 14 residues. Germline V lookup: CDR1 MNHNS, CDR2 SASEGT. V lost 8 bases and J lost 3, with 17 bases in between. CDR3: CASLRGASSYEQYF. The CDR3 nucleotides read TGTGCCAGCCTGCGGGGCGCTTCCAGCTACGAGCAGTACTTC.

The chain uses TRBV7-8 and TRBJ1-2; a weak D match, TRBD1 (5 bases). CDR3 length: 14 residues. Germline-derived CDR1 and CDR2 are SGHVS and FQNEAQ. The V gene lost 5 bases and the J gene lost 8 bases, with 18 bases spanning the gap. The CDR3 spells CASSATSGRDGYTF. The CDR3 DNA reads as TGTGCCAGCAGCGCCACTTCAGGGAGAGACGGCTACACCTTC.

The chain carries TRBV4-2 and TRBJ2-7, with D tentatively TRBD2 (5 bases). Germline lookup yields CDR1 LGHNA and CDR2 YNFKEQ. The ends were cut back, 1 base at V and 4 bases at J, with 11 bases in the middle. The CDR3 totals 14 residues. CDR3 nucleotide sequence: TGTGCCAGCAGCCAAGTGGGAGAATGGTACGAGCAGTACTTC. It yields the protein CASSQVGEWYEQYF.

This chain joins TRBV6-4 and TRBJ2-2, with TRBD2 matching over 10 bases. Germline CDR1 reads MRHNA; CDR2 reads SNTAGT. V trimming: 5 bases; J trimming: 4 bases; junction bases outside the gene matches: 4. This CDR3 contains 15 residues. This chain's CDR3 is CASSLGLATTGELFF. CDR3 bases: TGTGCCAGCAGTCTGGGACTAGCGACCACCGGGGAGCTGTTTTTT.

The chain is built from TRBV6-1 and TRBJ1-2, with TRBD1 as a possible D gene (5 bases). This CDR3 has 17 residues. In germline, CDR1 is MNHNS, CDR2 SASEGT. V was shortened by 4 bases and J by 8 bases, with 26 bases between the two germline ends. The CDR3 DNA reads TGTGCCAGCAGTGCATCGACGGCCGGGGCCCGGTCTGAAGGCTACACCTTC. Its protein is CASSASTAGARSEGYTF.

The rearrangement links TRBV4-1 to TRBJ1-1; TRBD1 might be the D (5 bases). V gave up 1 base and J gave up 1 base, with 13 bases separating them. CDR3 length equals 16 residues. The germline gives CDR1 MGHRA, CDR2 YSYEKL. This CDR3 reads CASSQVSWTTNTEAFF. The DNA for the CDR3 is TGCGCCAGCAGCCAAGTATCTTGGACAACGAACACTGAAGCTTTCTTT.

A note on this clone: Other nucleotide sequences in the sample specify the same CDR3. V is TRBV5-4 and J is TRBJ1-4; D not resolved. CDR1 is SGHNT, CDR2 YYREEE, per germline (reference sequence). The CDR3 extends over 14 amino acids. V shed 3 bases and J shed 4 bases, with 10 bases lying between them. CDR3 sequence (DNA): TGTGCCAGCAGCTCCCGAGGCAGTAATGAAAAACTGTTTTTT. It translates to CASSSRGSNEKLFF.

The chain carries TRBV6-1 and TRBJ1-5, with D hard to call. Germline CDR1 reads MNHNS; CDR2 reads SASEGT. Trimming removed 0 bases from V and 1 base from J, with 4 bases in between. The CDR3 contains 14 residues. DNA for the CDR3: TGTGCCAGCAGTGAAGCCTCCAGCAATCAGCCCCAGCATTTT. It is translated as CASSEASSNQPQHF.

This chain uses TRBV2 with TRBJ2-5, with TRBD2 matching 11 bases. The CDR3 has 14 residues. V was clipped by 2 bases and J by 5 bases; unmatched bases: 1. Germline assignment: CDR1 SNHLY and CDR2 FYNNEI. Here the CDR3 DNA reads TGTGCCAGCAGTGAAACTAGCGGGAGTGAGACCCAGTACTTC. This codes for CASSETSGSETQYF.

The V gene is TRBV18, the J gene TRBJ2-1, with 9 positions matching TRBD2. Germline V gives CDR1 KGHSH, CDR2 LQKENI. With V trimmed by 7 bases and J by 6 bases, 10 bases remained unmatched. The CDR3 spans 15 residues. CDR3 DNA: TGTGCCAGCTTAACCGCCCTAGCGGGGCTCAATGAGCAGTTCTTC. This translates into CASLTALAGLNEQFF.

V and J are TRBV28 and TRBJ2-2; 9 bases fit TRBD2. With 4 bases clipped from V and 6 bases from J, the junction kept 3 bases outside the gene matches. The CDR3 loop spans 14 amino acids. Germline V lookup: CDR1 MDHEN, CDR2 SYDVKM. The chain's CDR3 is CASSWREGPGELFF. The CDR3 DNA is TGTGCCAGCAGTTGGCGGGAGGGCCCCGGGGAGCTGTTTTTT.

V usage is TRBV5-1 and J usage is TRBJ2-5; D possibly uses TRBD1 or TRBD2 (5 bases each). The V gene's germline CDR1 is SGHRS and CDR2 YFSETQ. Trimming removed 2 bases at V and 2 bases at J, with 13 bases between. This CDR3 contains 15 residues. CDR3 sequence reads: CASSFLGTLQETQYF. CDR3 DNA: TGCGCCAGCAGCTTTCTCGGGACCCTTCAAGAGACCCAGTACTTC.

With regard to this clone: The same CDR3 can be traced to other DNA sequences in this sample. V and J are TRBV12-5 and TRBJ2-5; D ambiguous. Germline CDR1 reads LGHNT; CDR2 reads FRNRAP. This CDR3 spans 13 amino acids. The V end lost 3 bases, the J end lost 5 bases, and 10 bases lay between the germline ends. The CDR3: CASGLVGRETQYF. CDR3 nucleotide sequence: TGTGCTAGTGGTTTAGTAGGTCGGGAGACCCAGTACTTC.

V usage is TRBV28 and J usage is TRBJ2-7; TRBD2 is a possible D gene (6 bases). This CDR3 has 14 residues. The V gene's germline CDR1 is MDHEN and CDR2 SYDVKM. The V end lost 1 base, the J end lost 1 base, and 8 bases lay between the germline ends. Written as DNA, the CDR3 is TGTGCCAGCAGTTTATACGCGGGGTCCTACGAGCAGTACTTC. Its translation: CASSLYAGSYEQYF.

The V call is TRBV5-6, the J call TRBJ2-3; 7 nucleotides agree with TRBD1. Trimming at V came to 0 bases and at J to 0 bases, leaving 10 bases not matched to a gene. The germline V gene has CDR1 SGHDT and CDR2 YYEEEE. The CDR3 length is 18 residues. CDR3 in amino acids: CASSLVRGPNFSTDTQYF. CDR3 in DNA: TGTGCCAGCAGCTTGGTTAGGGGGCCTAACTTCAGCACAGATACGCAGTATTTT.